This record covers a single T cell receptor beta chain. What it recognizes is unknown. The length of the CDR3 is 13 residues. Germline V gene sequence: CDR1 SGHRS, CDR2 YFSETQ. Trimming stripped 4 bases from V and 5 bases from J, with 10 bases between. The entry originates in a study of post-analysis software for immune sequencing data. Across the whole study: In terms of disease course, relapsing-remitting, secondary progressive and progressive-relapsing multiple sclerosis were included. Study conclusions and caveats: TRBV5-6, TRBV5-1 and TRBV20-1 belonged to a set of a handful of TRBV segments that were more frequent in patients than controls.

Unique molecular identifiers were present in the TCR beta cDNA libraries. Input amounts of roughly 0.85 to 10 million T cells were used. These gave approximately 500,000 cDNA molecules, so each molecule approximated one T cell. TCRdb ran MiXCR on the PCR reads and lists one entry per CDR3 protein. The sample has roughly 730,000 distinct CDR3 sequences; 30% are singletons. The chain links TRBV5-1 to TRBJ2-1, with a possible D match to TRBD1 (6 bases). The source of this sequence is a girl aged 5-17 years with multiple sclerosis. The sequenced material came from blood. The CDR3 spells CASSAGQNNEQFF. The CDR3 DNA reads TGCGCCAGCAGCGCAGGACAGAACAATGAGCAGTTCTTC.